This TCR beta chain is from a study of T cell responses to AZD1222 COVID-19 vaccine. Regarding this clone: What it binds is unknown.

The CDR3 sequence is 17 residues long. Germline V gene lookup returns CDR1 SGHRS and CDR2 YFSETQ. J lost 5 bases, V lost 4 bases, and 15 bases had no gene match. Assay: immunoSEQ multiplex PCR; the TCRdb copy retains only in-frame clones and omits some. The sample has 250,000 to 300,000 clones, around 93% seen once; the top ten hold less than 0.6%. The analysis combined second doses at about 4 or about 12 weeks. Whole-study findings and limits: Just six AZD1222 recipients were seropositive at baseline. Reports say nearly half of spike-specific TCRs go after unmutated variant regions. Every sample of the repertoires postdated the peak T cell response.

The material sequenced was peripheral blood, taken 28 days after the second AZD1222 dose. The TCR originated in an adult who received the AZD1222 COVID-19 vaccine. The chain employs TRBV5-1 and TRBJ2-5; TRBD2 aligns across 9 bases. CDR3 in amino acids: CASSRGSTLAGRETQYF. The CDR3 DNA sequence: TGCGCCAGCAGCCGCGGGTCGACCCTAGCGGGGAGGGAGACCCAGTACTTC. The full variable domain, completed using reference TRBV5-1 and TRBJ2-5, is KAGVTQTPRYLIKTRGQQVTLSCSPISGHRSVSWYQQTPGQGLQFLFEYFSETQRNKGNFPGRFSGRQFSNSRSEMNVSTLELGDSALYLCASSRGSTLAGRETQYFGPGTRLLVL.